The clone carrying this T cell receptor beta chain qualifies as medium-sized. This sample was taken from a study of blood T cell repertoires in COVID-19. Overall study context: Material from acute and convalescent COVID-19 was sourced from the United States, Italy and Spain. Sample material is recorded as cDNA or gDNA derived from T cells, B-cell-depleted T cells, or PBMCs.

As handled by the study authors: How many nucleated cells were present was estimated from reference gene primer amplification. Profiling relied on immunoSEQ multiplex PCR, and the TCRdb table lists in-frame clones only, not all of them. V, J and clone size derive from that table, while D and trimming were established from the DNA sequence. Of roughly 170,000 clones listed, 86% are singletons. V was trimmed by 4 bases and J by 4 bases, leaving 17 bases between them. This CDR3 is 15 amino acids long. Germline V CDR1 and CDR2: SGHTS, YDEGEE. The chain combines TRBV5-8 with TRBJ1-1, with D possibly TRBD1 on 5 matching bases. The sequenced material came from peripheral blood. This receptor was obtained from a man aged 70-80 years with active or convalescent COVID-19. The CDR3 spells CASSQPRGRGTEAFF. For the CDR3, the DNA is TGTGCCAGCAGCCAACCCCGGGGGAGGGGCACTGAAGCTTTCTTT.